The present T cell receptor beta chain was sequenced within a study of cytomegalovirus exposure and HLA in healthy donors. Germline assignment: CDR1 MNHEY and CDR2 SVGAGI. There are 15 residues in the CDR3. Trimming cost V 5 bases and J 4 bases, with 17 bases left between them. The PCR used 60 Vbeta and 13 Jbeta primers. TCRdb's copy holds only in-frame clones and misses some; the assay was immunoSEQ multiplex PCR. Of 76,000 or so clones listed, roughly 73% are singletons. V is TRBV6-5 and J is TRBJ1-2, with D perhaps matching TRBD1 (6 bases). The sequenced material came from PBMCs. The TCR was taken from a woman between 40 and 50 years old in good health and CMV-seropositive. CDR3 bases: TGTGCCAGCAGTCCCCCAGACAGGCTCACCTATGGCTACACCTTC. Residues: CASSPPDRLTYGYTF.